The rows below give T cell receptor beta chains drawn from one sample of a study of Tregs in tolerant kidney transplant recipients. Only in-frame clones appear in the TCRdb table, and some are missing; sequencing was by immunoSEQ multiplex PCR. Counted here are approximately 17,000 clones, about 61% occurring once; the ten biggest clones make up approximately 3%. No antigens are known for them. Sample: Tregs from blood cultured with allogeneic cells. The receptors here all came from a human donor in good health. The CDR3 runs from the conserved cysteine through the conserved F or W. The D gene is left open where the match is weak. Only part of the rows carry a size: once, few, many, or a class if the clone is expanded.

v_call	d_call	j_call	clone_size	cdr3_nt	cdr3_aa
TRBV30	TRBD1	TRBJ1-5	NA	TGTGCCTGGAGTCTAGGGGACAGGGGACGGCCCCAGCATTTT	CAWSLGDRGRPQHF
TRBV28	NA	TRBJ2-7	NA	TGTGCCAGCATGGATGGACAAACATCCTACGAGCAGTACTTC	CASMDGQTSYEQYF
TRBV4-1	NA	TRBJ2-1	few	TGCGCCAGCAGCCCCCGGCCCGAGGTTGATGAGCAGTTCTTC	CASSPRPEVDEQFF
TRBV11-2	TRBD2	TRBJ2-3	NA	TGTGCCAGCAGGTTAGCCCTAGCGGGCACAGATACGCAGTATTTT	CASRLALAGTDTQYF
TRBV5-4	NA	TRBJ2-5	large	TGTGCCAGCAGAAGTGGAAACTCTCGAGAGACCCAGTACTTC	CASRSGNSRETQYF
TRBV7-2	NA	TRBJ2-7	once	TGTGCCAGCAGCCCGCGTCGTTCGGCTCGCGAGCAGTACTTC	CASSPRRSAREQYF
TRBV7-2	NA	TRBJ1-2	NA	TGTGCCAGCAGCCAAGACCCAGGAGGGGGCTACACCTTC	CASSQDPGGGYTF
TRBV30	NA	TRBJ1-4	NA	TGTGCCTGGAGTGCCCCAGCTATAAATGAAAAACTGTTTTTT	CAWSAPAINEKLFF
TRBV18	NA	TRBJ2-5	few	TGTGCCAGCTCACGCAGCCCGGGGATCCAAGAGACCCAGTACTTC	CASSRSPGIQETQYF
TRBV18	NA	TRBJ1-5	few	TGTGCCAGCTCACAAGATGGACAGTCACGGCCCCAGCATTTT	CASSQDGQSRPQHF
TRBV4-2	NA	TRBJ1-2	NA	TGTGCCAGCAGCTTTACGACAATACTTGATTATGGCTACACCTTC	CASSFTTILDYGYTF
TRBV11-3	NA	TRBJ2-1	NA	TGTGCCAGCAGTGTTCGGGGGAGCTCCTACAATGAGCAGTTCTTC	CASSVRGSSYNEQFF
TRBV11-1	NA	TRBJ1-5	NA	TGTGCCAGCAGCTCTTATAGCAATCAGCCCCAGCATTTT	CASSSYSNQPQHF
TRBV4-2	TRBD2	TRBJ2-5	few	TGTGCCAGCAGCCAACAAGCGGGGGGGCAGGAGACCCAGTACTTC	CASSQQAGGQETQYF
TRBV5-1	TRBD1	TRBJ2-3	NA	TGCGCCAGCAAAACACAGGGGGCAATAGATACGCAGTATTTT	CASKTQGAIDTQYF
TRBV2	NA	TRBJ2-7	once	TGTGCCAGCAGTCCTACAGGGAGCTCCTACGAGCAGTACTTC	CASSPTGSSYEQYF
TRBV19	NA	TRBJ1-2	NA	TGTGCCAGTAGTATGGATTCAGGCCTCTATGGCTACACCTTC	CASSMDSGLYGYTF
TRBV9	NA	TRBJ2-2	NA	TGTGCCAGCAGCCCTCGACTCGTGAACACCGGGGAGCTGTTTTTT	CASSPRLVNTGELFF
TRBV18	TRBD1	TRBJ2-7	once	TGTGCCAGCTCACCATCTAACGGACAGGTCGGGTACTTC	CASSPSNGQVGYF
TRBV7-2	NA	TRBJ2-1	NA	TGTGCCAGCAGCTTATCTGGCCCCGATGAGCAGTTCTTC	CASSLSGPDEQFF
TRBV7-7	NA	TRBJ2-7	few	TGTGCCAGCAGCCCCGTCAGGGGAGGCGAGCAGTACTTC	CASSPVRGGEQYF
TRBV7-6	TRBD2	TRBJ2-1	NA	TGTGCCAGCAGCTTAGCGTTACTAGCGGGAAACATCAATGAGCAGTTCTTC	CASSLALLAGNINEQFF
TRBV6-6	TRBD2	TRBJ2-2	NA	TGTGCCAGCACCGCCCGGGGGGGGTCTAACACCGGGGAGCTGTTTTTT	CASTARGGSNTGELFF
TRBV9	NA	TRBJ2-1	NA	TGTGCCAGCAGCGTAGACCGACACAATGAGCAGTTCTTC	CASSVDRHNEQFF
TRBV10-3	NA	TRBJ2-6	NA	TGTGCCATCCCCCGCTTTCCGTGGGCCAACGTCCTGACTTTC	CAIPRFPWANVLTF
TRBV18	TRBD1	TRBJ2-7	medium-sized	TGTGCCAGCTCACCAAAGTCGACAGGGGTAGGAATTGAGCAGTACTTC	CASSPKSTGVGIEQYF
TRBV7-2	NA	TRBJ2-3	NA	TGTGCCAGCAGCTTGGTAGCAGGAGGGGGAGATACGCAGTATTTT	CASSLVAGGGDTQYF
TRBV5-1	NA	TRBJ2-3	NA	TGCGCCAGCAGCTTAGTAGGACAGAACACAGATACGCAGTATTTT	CASSLVGQNTDTQYF
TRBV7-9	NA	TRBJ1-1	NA	TGTGCCAGCAGCCTAGGGGGTGTGGGCAGGGGTCCCACTGAAGCTTTCTTT	CASSLGGVGRGPTEAFF
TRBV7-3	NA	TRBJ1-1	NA	TGTGCCAGCAGCCTACAGGGAAGAAGCACTGAAGCTTTCTTT	CASSLQGRSTEAFF
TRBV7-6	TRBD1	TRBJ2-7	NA	TGTGCCAGCAGCTCGGGACAGGTCAACGAGCAGTACTTC	CASSSGQVNEQYF
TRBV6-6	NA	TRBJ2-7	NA	TGTGCCAGGGGGGTAAGGGCCGGCCCCTACGAGCAGTACTTC	CARGVRAGPYEQYF